The subject of this entry is one T cell receptor beta chain. This PCR relied on a set of 60 Vbeta primers and 13 Jbeta primers. Using immunoSEQ multiplex PCR, the repertoire was profiled, and TCRdb retains in-frame clones only, with some absent. Of around 150,000 clones listed, 65% to 80% are singletons. This record comes from a study of cytomegalovirus exposure and HLA in healthy donors. For the study at large: An earlier analysis found 117 million unique TCR beta sequences from around 180 million T cells.

The sample comprised PBMCs. This sequence originates from a man aged 35-49 years in good health and CMV-seronegative.

CDR3 sequence: CASRSGGNPYTF. The CDR3 DNA sequence: TGTGCCAGCAGGAGCGGGGGGAATCCCTACACCTTC. The J gene is TRBJ1-2, the V gene TRBV28, with D maybe TRBD1 (5 bases). CDR1 MDHEN and CDR2 SYDVKM come from the germline V gene. Trimming left V 6 bases short and J 10 bases short, with 15 bases between. CDR3 length equals 12 residues.